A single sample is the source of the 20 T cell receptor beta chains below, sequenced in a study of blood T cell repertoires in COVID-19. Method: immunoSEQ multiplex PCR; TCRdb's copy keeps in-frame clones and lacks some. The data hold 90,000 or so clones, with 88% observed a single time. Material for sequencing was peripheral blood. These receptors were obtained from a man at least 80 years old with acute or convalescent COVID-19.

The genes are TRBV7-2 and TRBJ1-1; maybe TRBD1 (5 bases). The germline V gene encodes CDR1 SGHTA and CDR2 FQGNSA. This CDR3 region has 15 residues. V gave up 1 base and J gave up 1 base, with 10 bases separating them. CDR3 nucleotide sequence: TGTGCCAGCAGCTTAGGATATACAGGGAACACTGAAGCTTTCTTT. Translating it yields CASSLGYTGNTEAFF. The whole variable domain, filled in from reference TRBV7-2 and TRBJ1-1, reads GAGVSQSPSNKVTEKGKDVELRCDPISGHTALYWYRQSLGQGLEFLIYFQGNSAPDKSGLPSDRFSAERTGGSVSTLTIQRTQQEDSAVYLCASSLGYTGNTEAFFGQGTRLTVV.

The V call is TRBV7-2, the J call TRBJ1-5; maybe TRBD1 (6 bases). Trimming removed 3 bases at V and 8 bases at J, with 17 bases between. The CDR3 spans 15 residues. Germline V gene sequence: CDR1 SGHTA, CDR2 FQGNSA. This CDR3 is CASSFGQGQQEPQHF. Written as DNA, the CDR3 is TGTGCCAGCAGCTTTGGGCAGGGGCAGCAAGAGCCCCAGCATTTT.

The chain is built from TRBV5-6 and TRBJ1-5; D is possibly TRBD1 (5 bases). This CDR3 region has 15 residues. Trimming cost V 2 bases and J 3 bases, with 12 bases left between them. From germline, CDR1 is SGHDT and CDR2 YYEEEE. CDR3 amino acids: CASSFGGTTNQPQHF. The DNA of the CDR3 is TGTGCCAGCAGCTTCGGGGGGACCACCAATCAGCCCCAGCATTTT.

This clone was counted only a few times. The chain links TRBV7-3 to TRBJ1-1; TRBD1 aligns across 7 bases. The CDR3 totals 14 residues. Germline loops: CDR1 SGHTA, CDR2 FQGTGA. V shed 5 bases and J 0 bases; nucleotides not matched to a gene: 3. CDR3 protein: CASSQQGLNTEAFF. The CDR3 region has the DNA TGTGCCAGCAGCCAACAGGGGCTGAACACTGAAGCTTTCTTT. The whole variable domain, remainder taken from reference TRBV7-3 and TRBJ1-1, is GAGVSQTPSNKVTEKGKYVELRCDPISGHTALYWYRQSLGQGPEFLIYFQGTGAADDSGLPNDRFFAVRPEGSVSTLKIQRTERGDSAVYLCASSQQGLNTEAFFGQGTRLTVV.

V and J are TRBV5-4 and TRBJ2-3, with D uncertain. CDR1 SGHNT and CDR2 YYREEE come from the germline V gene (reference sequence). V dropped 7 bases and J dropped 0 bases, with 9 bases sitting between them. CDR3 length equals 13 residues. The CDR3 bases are TGTGCCAGCTCCGAGATTAGCACAGATACGCAGTATTTT. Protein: CASSEISTDTQYF.

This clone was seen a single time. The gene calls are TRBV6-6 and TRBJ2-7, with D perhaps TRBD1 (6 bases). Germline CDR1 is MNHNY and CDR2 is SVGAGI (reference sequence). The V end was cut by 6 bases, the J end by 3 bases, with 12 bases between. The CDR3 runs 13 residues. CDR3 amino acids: CASRSDSFYEQYF. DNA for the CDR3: TGTGCCAGCAGATCGGACAGTTTCTACGAGCAGTACTTC.

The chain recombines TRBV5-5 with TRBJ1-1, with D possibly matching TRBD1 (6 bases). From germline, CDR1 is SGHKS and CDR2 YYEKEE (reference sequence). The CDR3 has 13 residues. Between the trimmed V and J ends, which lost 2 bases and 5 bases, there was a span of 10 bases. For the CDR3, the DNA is TGTGCCAGCAGCTTACAGGGCGGAACTGAAGCTTTCTTT. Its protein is CASSLQGGTEAFF. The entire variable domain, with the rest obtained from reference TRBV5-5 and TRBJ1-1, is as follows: DAGVTQSPTHLIKTRGQQVTLRCSPISGHKSVSWYQQVLGQGPQFIFQYYEKEERGRGNFPDRFSARQFPNYSSELNVNALLLGDSALYLCASSLQGGTEAFFGQGTRLTVV.

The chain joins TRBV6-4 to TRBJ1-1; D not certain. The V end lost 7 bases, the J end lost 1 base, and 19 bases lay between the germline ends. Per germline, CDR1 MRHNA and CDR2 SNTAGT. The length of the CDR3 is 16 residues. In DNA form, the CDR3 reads TGTGCCAGCAATAGAGGCTCGGGAAGCGGGAACACTGAAGCTTTCTTT. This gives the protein CASNRGSGSGNTEAFF.

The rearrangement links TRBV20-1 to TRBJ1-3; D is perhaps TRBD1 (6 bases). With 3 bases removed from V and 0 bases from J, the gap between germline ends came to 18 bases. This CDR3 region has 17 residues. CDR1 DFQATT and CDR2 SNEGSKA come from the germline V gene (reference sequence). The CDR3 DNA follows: TGCAGTGCTAGTGCGATGGGGGCATCGGGCTCTGGAAACACCATATATTTT. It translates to CSASAMGASGSGNTIYF.

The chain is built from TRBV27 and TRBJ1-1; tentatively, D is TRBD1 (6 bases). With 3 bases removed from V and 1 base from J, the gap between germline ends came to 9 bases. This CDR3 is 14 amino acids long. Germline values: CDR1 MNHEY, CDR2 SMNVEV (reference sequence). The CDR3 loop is CASSFRQANTEAFF. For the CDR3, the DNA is TGTGCCAGCAGTTTTCGACAGGCGAACACTGAAGCTTTCTTT.

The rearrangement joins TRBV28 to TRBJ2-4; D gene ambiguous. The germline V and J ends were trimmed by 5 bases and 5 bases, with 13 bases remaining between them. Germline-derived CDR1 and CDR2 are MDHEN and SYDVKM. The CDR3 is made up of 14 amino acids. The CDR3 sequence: CASSRARSENIQYF. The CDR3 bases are TGTGCCAGCAGTAGAGCCCGTTCCGAAAACATTCAGTACTTC.

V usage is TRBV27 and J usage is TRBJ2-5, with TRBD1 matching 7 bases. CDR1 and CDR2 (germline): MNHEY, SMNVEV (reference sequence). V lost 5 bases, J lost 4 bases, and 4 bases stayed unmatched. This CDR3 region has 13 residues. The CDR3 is CASSIRQGETQYF. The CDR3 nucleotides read TGTGCCAGCAGTATAAGACAGGGAGAGACCCAGTACTTC.

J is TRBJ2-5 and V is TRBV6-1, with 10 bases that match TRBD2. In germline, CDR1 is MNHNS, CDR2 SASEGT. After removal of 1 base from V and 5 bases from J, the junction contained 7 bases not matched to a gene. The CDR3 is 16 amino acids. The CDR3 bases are TGTGCCAGCAGTGAAGGAATAGCGGGGGGCACGGAGACCCAGTACTTC. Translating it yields CASSEGIAGGTETQYF.

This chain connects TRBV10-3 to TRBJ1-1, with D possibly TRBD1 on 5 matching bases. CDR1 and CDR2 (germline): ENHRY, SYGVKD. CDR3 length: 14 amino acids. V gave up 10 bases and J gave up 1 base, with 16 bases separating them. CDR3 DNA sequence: TGTGCCACCAAAAGCGGGGGGGAGAACACTGAAGCTTTCTTT. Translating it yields CATKSGGENTEAFF.

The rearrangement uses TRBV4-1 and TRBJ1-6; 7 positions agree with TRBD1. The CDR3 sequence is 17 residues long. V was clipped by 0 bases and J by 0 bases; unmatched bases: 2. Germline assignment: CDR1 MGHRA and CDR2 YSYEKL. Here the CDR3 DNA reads TGCGCCAGCAGCCAAGATAGGGACAGCTCCTATAATTCACCCCTCCACTTT. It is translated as CASSQDRDSSYNSPLHF.

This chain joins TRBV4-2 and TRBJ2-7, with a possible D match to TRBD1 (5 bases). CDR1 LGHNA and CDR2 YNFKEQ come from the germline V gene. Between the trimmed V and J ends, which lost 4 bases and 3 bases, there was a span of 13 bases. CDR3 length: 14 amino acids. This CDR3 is CASSPPAGIYEQYF. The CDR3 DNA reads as TGTGCCAGCAGCCCCCCGGCAGGGATCTACGAGCAGTACTTC.

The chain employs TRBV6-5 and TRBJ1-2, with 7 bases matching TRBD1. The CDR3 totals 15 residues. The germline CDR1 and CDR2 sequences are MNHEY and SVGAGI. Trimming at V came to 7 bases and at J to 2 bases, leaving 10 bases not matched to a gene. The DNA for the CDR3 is TGTGCCAGCACCTCCGGACAGGTTGGGAACTATGGCTACACCTTC. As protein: CASTSGQVGNYGYTF.

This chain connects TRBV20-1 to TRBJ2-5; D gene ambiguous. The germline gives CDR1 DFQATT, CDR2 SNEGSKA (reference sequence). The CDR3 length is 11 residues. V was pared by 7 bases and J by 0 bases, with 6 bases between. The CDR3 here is CSVNYQETQYF. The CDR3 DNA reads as TGCAGTGTAAACTACCAAGAGACCCAGTACTTC.

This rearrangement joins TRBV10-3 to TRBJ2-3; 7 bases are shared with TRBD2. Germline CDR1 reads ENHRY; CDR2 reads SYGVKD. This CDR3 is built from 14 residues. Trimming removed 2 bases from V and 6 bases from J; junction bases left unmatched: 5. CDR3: CAISETTSVDTQYF. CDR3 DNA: TGTGCCATCAGTGAGACTACTAGCGTGGATACGCAGTATTTT.

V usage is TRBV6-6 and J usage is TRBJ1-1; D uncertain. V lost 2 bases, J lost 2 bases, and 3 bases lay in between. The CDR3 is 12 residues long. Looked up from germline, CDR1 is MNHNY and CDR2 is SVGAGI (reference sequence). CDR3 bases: TGTGCCAGCAGTTACATAAACACTGAAGCTTTCTTT. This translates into CASSYINTEAFF.